This T cell receptor (beta chain) was sequenced in a study of T cells after yellow fever vaccination. The CDR3 sequence is 16 residues long. Germline V gene data show CDR1 as SGHVS and CDR2 as FQNEAQ. V lost 7 bases and J lost 6, with 25 bases in between. Overall study results and limits: Most clones from primary vaccination resurfaced after the booster (around 95% CD4, around 90% CD8). The secondary response was weaker but peaked faster, day 5 versus 15.

Each CDR3 protein is one row after TCRdb ran MiXCR on the 5' RACE reads. The data show about 230,000 distinct CDR3 sequences, roughly 6.3% seen once. In regard to this clonotype: No antigen is known for it.

The material was CD4+ T cells sorted from PBMCs, obtained on the day of the yellow fever booster vaccination. The sequence was obtained from a young man who received the YFV17D yellow fever vaccine. The chain is built from TRBV7-8 and TRBJ2-7; D is perhaps TRBD2 (7 bases). The CDR3 DNA reads as TGTGCCAGCAACCCCACTAGCACGGGGGGCAGCTCCGAGCAGTACTTC. Its protein product is CASNPTSTGGSSEQYF.